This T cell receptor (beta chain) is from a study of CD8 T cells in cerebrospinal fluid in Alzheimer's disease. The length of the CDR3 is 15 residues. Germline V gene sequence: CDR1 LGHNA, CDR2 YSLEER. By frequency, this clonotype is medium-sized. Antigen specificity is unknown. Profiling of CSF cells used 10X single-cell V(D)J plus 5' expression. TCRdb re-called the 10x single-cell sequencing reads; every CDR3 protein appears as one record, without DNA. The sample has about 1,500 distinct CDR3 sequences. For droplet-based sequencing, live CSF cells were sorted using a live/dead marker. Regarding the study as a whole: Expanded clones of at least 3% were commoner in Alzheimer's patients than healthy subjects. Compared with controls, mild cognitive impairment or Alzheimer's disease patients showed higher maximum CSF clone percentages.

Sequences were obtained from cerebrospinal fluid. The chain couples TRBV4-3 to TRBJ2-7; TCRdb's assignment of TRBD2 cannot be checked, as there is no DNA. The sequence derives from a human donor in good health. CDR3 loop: CASSPMLTSGYEQYF.